This TCR beta chain emerged from a study of vaccination effects on CD4 cells after COVID-19. Assay: immunoSEQ multiplex PCR; the TCRdb copy retains only in-frame clones and omits some. The sample has tens of thousands of clones, around 71% seen once. With regard to this clone: The target antigen is unknown.

V lost 3 bases, J lost 6 bases, and 15 bases lay in between. Germline V lookup: CDR1 MNHEY, CDR2 SVGAGI. CDR3 length: 14 amino acids. Antigen-specific CD4+ T cell clonotypes were called by their expansion after viral peptide-pool culture in ViraFEST. A roughly ten-day culture period preceded the isolation of CD4+ T cells. Vaccine recipients, nucleocapsid antibody negative, had no prior SARS-CoV-2 infection. V usage is TRBV6-5 and J usage is TRBJ2-7, with D tentatively TRBD1 (5 bases). The TCR comes from a human donor who received a COVID-19 vaccine. The source material was CD4+ T cells from PBMCs cultured with HCoV-OC43 spike peptides, sampled before COVID-19 vaccination. Subset described: HCoV-OC43 spike overlapping peptide pool stimulation. The CDR3 here is CASSYQGASREQYF. The CDR3 nucleotides are TGTGCCAGCAGTTATCAGGGTGCGAGTCGCGAGCAGTACTTC.